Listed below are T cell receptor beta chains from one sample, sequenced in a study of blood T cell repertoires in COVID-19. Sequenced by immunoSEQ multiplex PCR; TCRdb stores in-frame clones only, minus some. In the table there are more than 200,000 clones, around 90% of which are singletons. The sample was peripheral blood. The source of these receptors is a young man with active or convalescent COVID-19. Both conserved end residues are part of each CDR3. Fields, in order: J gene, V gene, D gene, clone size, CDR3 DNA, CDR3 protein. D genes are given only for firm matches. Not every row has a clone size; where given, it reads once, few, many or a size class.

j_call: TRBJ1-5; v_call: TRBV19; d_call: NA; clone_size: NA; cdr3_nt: TGTGCCAGTATATCCCCTGGAGGCAGCCTTAATCAGCCCCAGCATTTT; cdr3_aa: CASISPGGSLNQPQHF
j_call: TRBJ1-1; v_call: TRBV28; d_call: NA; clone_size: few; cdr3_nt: TGTGCCAGCAGAAGGTTACGGGGGGCGTATGGGACTGAAGCTTTCTTT; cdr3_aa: CASRRLRGAYGTEAFF
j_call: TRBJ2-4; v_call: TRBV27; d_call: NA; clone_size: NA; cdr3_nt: TGTGCCAGCAGTACGTTCTCTCTGACGGCGGGAGCCAAAAACATTCAGTACTTC; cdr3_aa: CASSTFSLTAGAKNIQYF
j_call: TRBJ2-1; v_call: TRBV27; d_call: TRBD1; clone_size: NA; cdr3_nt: TGTGCCAGCAGTCGGGACAGGGGGCGCAACTACAATGAGCAGTTCTTC; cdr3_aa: CASSRDRGRNYNEQFF
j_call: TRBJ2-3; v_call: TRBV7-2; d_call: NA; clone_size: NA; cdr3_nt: TGTGCCAGCAGCTTATCGGGGATAAGCACAGATACGCAGTATTTT; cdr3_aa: CASSLSGISTDTQYF
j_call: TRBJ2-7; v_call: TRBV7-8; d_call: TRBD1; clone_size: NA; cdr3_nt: TGTGCCAGCAGCTCACGACAGGGAATGGAACAGGAGCAGTACTTC; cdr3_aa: CASSSRQGMEQEQYF
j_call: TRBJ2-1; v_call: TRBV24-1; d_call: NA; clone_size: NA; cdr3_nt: TGTGCCACCAGTTTTACGGGAGCGGGCGGTGAGCAGTTCTTC; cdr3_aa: CATSFTGAGGEQFF
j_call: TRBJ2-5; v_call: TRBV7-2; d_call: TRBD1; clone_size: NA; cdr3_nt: TGTGCCAGCAGGGCCTCCCGGGACAGGGAGTGGGCCCAGTACTTC; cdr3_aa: CASRASRDREWAQYF
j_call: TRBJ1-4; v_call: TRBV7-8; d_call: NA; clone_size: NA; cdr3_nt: TGTGCCAGCAGCACCAGGGTAGGGGAAAAACTGTTTTTT; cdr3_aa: CASSTRVGEKLFF
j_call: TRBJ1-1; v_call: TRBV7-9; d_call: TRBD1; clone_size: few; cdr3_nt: TGTGCCAGCAGTTCAGACAGGGGGGCTCCAATGAACACTGAAGCTTTCTTT; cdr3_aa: CASSSDRGAPMNTEAFF
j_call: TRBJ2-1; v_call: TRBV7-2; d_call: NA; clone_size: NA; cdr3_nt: TGTGCCAGCAGCGCCGGGGTTGAGCAGTTCTTC; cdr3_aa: CASSAGVEQFF
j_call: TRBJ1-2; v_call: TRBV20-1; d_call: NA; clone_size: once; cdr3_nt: TGCAGTGCTAGTATCGGGGGTTCGGGCTACACCTTC; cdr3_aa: CSASIGGSGYTF
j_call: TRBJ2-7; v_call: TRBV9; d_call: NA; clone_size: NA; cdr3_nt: TGTGCCAGCAGCCCCCGAGAGTCCGAGCAGTACTTC; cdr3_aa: CASSPRESEQYF
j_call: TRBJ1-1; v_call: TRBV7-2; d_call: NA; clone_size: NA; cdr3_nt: TGTGCCAGCAGCCCCCAGGGAGGTACTGAAGCTTTCTTT; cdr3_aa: CASSPQGGTEAFF
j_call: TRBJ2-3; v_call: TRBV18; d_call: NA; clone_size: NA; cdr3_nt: TGTGCCAGCTCACCACAACTAAACACAGATACGCAGTATTTT; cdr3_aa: CASSPQLNTDTQYF
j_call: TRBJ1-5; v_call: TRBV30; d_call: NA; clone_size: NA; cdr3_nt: TGTGCCTGGAGTCACCCGGACTGGAGCAATCAGCCCCAGCATTTT; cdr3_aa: CAWSHPDWSNQPQHF
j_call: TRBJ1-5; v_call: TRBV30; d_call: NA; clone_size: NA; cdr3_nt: TGTGCCTGGAACGACGGAGAAAATCAGCCCCAGCATTTT; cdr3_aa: CAWNDGENQPQHF
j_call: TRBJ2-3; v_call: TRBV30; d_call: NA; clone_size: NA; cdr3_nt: TGTGCCTGGAGTGTACAGGGGGGGGCCTTGAAGATAACAGATACGCAGTATTTT; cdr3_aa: CAWSVQGGALKITDTQYF
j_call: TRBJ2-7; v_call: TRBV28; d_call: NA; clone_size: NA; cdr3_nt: TGTGCCAGCAGTTCAGGGGGACTCCTTTTGAACGAGCAGTACTTC; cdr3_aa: CASSSGGLLLNEQYF
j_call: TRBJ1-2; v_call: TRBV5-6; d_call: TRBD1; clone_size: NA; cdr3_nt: TGTGCCAGCAGCCCCCCGAGGGACAGGGCGACCTTCTTCTATGGCTACACCTTC; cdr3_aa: CASSPPRDRATFFYGYTF
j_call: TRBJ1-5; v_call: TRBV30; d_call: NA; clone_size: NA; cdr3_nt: TGTGCCTGGAGTGCGTCACTTGATCAGCCCCAGCATTTT; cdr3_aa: CAWSASLDQPQHF
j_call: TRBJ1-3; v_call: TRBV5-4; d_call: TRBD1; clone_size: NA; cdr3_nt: TGTGCCAGCAGCTTGGCAGGGGGGGGAAACACCATATATTTT; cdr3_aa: CASSLAGGGNTIYF
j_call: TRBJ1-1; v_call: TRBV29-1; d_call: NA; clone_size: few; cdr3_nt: TGCAGCGTTGATAGAGGGAGGGGGACTGAAGCTTTCTTT; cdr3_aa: CSVDRGRGTEAFF
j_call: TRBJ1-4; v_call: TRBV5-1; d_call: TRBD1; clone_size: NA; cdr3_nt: TGCGCCAGCAGCTTGGGGACAGGGGATAATGAAAAACTGTTTTTT; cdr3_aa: CASSLGTGDNEKLFF
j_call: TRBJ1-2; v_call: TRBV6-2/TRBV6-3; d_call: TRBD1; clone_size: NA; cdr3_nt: TGTGCCAGCAGCCGGGGACAGAACTATGGCTACACCTTC; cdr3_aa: CASSRGQNYGYTF
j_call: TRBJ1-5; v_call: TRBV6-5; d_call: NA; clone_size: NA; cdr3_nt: TGTGCCAGCAGTACCGGAAGACTCTCCCCCCAGCATTTT; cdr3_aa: CASSTGRLSPQHF
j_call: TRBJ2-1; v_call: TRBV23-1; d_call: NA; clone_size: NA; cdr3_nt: TGCGCCAGCAGTCAGCGTAAGAAATTCTCCTACAATGAGCAGTTCTTC; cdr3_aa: CASSQRKKFSYNEQFF
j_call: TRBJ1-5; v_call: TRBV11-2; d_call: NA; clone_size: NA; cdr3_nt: TGTGCCAGCAGCGCGGGGAGCACTAGCAATCAGCCCCAGCATTTT; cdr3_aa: CASSAGSTSNQPQHF
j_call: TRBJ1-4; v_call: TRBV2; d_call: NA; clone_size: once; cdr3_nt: TGTGCCAGCAGACGGGGGACCACTAATGAAAAACTGTTTTTT; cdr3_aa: CASRRGTTNEKLFF
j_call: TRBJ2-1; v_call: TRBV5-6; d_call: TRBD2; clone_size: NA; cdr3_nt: TGTGCCAGCAGCATGACAACTAGCGGAGGCTACAATGAGCAGTTCTTC; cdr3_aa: CASSMTTSGGYNEQFF
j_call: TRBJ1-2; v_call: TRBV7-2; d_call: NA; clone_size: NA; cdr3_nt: TGTGCCAGCAGCTCCCCCCGCCGGGGTTATGGCTACACCTTC; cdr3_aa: CASSSPRRGYGYTF